This TCR beta chain comes out of a study of blood T cells in healthy people across ages. Germline CDR1 reads KGHDR; CDR2 reads SFDVKD. Trimming removed 0 bases from V and 3 bases from J; junction bases left unmatched: 5. The CDR3 sequence is 17 residues long. Then a second PCR, running about 6 to 12 cycles, was carried out with a sample-barcoded 5' primer and a J-beta primer mix. TCRdb analysed the 5' RACE reads with MiXCR anew, one entry per CDR3 protein. The sample records more than 900,000 distinct CDR3 sequences, almost 30% being singletons. Regarding the study as a whole: More naive CD4+ cells and higher diversity were found in long-lived than in aged donors.

This clonotype appeared a few times. The antigen is undetermined. This sample also belongs to another study, concerning T cells of mothers and their children. That investigation notes: All donors were healthy and Caucasian; they were three mothers and their six children. Input to cDNA synthesis comprised all extracted RNA, at a ratio of approximately 1.5 ug per 15 ul. Relative to unrelated pairs, biologically related mother-child dyads exhibited marginally greater, non-significant overlap.

J is TRBJ2-2 and V is TRBV24-1; 8 nucleotides match TRBD1. This sequence originates from a woman aged 40 to 50 in good health. Sequences were obtained from blood. The CDR3, as DNA: TGTGCCACCAGTGATTTGCTTGGGACAGGACACACCGGGGAGCTGTTTTTT. Translation gives CATSDLLGTGHTGELFF.